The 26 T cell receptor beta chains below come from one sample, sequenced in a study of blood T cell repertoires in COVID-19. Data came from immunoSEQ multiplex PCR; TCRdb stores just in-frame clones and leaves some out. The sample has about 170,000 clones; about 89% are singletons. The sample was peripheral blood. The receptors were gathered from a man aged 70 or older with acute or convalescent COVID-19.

CDR3 protein: CAISSELDTQYF. CDR3 DNA sequence: TGTGCCATCAGTTCCGAACTGGATACGCAGTATTTT. The rearrangement links TRBV10-3 to TRBJ2-3; D is undetermined. Germline V CDR1 and CDR2: ENHRY, SYGVKD. V lost 5 bases to trimming and J lost 6 bases, with 9 bases between them. The CDR3 extends over 12 amino acids.

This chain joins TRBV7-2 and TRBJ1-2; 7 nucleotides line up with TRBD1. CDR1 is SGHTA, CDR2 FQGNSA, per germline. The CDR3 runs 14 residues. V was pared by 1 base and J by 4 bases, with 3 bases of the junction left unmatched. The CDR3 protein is CASSLEQGSYGYTF. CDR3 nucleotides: TGTGCCAGCAGCTTAGAACAGGGGAGCTATGGCTACACCTTC.

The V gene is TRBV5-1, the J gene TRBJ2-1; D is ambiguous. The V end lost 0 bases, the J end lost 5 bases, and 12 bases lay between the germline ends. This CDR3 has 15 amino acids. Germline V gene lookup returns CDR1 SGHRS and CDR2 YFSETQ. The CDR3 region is CASSLGGYRDNEQFF. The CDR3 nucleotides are TGCGCCAGCAGCTTGGGTGGCTACCGGGACAATGAGCAGTTCTTC.

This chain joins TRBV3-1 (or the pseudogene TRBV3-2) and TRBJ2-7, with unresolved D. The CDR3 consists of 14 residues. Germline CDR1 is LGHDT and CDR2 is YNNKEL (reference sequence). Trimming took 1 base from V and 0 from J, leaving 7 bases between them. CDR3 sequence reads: CASSQVPSSYEQYF. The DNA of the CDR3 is TGTGCCAGCAGCCAAGTTCCGAGCTCCTACGAGCAGTACTTC.

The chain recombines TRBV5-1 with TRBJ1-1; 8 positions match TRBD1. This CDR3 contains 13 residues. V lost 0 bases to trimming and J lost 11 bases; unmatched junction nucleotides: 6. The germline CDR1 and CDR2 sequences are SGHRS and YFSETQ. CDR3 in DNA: TGCGCCAGCAGCTTGGCGGGACAGGAGTTTGCTTTCTTT. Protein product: CASSLAGQEFAFF.

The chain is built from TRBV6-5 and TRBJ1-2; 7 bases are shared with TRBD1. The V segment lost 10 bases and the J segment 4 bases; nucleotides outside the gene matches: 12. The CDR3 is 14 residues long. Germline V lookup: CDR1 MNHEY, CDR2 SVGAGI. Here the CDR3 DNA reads TGTGCCATCAGGAAGGGACAGAACTTCTATGGCTACACCTTC. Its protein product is CAIRKGQNFYGYTF.

The CDR3 spells CASSLDRVTEAFF. Written as DNA, the CDR3 is TGTGCCAGCTCATTGGACAGGGTGACTGAAGCTTTCTTT. The gene calls are TRBV18 and TRBJ1-1; 8 bases line up with TRBD1. The CDR3 runs to 13 residues. V shed 5 bases, J shed 5 bases, and the junction held 4 bases outside the gene matches. Germline values: CDR1 KGHSH, CDR2 LQKENI.

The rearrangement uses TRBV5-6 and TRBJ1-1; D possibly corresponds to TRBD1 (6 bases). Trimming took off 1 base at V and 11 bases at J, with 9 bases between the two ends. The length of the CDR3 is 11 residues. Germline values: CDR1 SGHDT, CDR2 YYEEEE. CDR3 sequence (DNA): TGTGCCAGCAGCTTGAGCGACAGGGCTTTCTTT. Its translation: CASSLSDRAFF.

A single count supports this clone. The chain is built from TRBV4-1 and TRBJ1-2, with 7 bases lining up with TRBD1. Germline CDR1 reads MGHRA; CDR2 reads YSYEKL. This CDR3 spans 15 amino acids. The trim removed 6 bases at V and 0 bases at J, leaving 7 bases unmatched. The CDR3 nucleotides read TGCGCCAGCAGGCGCGCAGGGGGATCTAACTATGGCTACACCTTC. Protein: CASRRAGGSNYGYTF.

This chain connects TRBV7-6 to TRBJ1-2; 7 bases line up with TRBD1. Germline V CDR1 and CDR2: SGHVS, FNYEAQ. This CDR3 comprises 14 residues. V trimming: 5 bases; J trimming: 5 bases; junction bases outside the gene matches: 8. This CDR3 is CASSPQGQIYGYTF. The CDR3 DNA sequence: TGTGCCAGCAGCCCCCAGGGACAGATATATGGCTACACCTTC.

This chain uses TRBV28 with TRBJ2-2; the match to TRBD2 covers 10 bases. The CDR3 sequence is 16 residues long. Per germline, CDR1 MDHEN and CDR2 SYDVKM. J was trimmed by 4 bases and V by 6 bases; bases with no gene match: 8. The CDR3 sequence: CASSSKAGGATGELFF. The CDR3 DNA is TGTGCCAGCAGCTCCAAAGCGGGGGGGGCCACCGGGGAGCTGTTTTTT.

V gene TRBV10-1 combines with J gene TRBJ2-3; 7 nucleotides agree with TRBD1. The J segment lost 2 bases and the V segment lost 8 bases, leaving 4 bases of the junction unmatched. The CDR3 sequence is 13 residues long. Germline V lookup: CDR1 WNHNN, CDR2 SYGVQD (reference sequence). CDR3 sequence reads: CASGQANTDTQYF. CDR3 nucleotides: TGCGCCAGCGGACAGGCCAACACAGATACGCAGTATTTT.

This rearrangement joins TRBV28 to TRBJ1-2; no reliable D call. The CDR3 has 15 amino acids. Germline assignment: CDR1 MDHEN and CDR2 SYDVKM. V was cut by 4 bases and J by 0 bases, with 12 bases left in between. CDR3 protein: CASSSPGTPNYGYTF. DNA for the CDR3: TGTGCCAGCAGTTCCCCAGGAACTCCTAACTATGGCTACACCTTC.

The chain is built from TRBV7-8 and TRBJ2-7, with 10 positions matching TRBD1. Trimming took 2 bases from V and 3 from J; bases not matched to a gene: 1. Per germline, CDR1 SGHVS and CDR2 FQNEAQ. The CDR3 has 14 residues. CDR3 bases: TGTGCCAGCAGCTTATGGGACAGGGGCTACGAGCAGTACTTC. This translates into CASSLWDRGYEQYF.

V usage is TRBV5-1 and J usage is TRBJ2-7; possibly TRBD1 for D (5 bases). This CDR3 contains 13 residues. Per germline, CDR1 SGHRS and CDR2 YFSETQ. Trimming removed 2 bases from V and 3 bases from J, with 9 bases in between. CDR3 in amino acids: CASSLIDSYEQYF. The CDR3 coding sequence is TGCGCCAGCAGCTTAATCGACAGCTACGAGCAGTACTTC. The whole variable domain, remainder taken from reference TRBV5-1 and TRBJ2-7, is KAGVTQTPRYLIKTRGQQVTLSCSPISGHRSVSWYQQTPGQGLQFLFEYFSETQRNKGNFPGRFSGRQFSNSRSEMNVSTLELGDSALYLCASSLIDSYEQYFGPGTRLTVT.

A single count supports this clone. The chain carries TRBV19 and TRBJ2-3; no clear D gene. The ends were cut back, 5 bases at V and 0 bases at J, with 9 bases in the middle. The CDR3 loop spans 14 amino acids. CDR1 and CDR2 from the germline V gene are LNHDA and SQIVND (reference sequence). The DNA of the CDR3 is TGTGCCAGTAGTGGCTCCAAAAGCACAGATACGCAGTATTTT. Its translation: CASSGSKSTDTQYF.

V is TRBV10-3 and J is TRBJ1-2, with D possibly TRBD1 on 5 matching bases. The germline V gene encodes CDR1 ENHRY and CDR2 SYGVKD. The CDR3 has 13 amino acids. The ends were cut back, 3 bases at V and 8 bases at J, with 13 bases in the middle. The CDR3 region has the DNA TGTGCCATCAGTGAAGGACACGATGACGGCTACACCTTC. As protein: CAISEGHDDGYTF.

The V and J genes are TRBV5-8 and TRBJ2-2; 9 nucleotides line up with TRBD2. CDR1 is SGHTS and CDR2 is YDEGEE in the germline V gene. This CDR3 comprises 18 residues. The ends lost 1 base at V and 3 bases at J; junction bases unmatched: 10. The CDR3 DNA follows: TGTGCCAGCAGCTTGCCTAGCGGGACTCCCCGGGACACCGGGGAGCTGTTTTTT. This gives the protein CASSLPSGTPRDTGELFF.

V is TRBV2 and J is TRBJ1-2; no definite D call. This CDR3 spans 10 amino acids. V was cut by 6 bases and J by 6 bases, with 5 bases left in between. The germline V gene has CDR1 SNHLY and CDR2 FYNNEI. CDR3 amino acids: CASSPDGYTF. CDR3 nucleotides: TGTGCCAGCAGCCCCGATGGCTACACCTTC.

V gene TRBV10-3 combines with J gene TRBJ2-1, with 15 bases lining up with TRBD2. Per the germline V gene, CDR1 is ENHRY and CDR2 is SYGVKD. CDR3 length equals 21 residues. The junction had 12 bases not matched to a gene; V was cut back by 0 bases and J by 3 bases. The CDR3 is CAISESTGTGTSGGFYNEQFF. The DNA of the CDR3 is TGTGCCATCAGTGAGTCGACTGGGACAGGGACTAGCGGGGGGTTCTACAATGAGCAGTTCTTC.

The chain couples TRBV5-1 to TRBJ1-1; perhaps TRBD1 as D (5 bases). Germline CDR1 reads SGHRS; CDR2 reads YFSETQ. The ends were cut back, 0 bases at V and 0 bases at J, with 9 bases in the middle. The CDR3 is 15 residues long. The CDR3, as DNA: TGCGCCAGCAGCTTGGATTGGGGGGTGAACACTGAAGCTTTCTTT. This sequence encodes CASSLDWGVNTEAFF. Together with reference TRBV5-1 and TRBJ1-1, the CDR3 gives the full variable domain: KAGVTQTPRYLIKTRGQQVTLSCSPISGHRSVSWYQQTPGQGLQFLFEYFSETQRNKGNFPGRFSGRQFSNSRSEMNVSTLELGDSALYLCASSLDWGVNTEAFFGQGTRLTVV.

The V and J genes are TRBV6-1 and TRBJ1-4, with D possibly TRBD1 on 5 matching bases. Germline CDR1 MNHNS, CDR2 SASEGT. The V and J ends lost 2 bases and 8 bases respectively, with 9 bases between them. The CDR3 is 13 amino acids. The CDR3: CASSEMGGEKLFF. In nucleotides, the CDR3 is TGTGCCAGCAGTGAAATGGGGGGGGAAAAACTGTTTTTT.

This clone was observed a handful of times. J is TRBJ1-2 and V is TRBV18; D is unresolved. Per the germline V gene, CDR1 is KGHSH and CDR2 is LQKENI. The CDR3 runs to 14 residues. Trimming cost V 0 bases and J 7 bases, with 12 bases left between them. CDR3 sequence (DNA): TGTGCCAGCTCACCACCGTCGAGGGAACGTGGCTACACCTTC. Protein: CASSPPSRERGYTF.

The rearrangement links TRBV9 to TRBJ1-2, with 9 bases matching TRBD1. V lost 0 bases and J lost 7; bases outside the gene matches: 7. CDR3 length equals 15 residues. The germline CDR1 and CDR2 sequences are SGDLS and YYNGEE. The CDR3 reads CASSVGLGQGSGYTF. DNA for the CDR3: TGTGCCAGCAGCGTAGGTTTGGGACAGGGTTCTGGCTACACCTTC.

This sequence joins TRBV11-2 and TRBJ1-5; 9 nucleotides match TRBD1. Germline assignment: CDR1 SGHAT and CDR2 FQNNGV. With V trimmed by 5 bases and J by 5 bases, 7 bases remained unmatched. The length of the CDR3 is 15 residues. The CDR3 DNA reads TGTGCCAGCAGCCCCGGGACAGGGAGGGATCAGCCCCAGCATTTT. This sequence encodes CASSPGTGRDQPQHF.

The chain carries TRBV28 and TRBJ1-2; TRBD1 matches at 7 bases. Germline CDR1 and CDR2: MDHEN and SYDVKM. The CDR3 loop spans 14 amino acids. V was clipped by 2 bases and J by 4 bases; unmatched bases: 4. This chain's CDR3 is CASSLGGGVYGYTF. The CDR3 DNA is TGTGCCAGCAGTTTAGGAGGGGGCGTCTATGGCTACACCTTC.